This TCR beta chain is from a study of T cells in localized non-small cell lung cancer. Study-wide points: Longer overall survival was seen with higher T cell density measured in blood. Adjacent lung had a median about 55 of the 100 largest tumor clones.

On this clone: Its antigen is not known. Germline and junction disagree at one end, which may indicate a read error.

Using immunoSEQ multiplex PCR, the repertoire was profiled, and TCRdb retains in-frame clones only, with some absent. The sample has approximately 60,000 clones, roughly 88% seen once. Germline V CDR1 and CDR2: MNHNY, SVGAGI (reference sequence). The CDR3 has 13 residues. This chain connects TRBV6-6 to TRBJ2-2, with 8 nucleotides matching TRBD1. The receptor was isolated from a woman aged 35 to 70 with stage I lung adenocarcinoma. Source: peripheral blood, taken before any cancer treatment. The CDR3 nucleotides are TGTGCCGGCAGGACAGGGACCACCGGGGAGCTGTTTTTT. Translated: CAGRTGTTGELFF.